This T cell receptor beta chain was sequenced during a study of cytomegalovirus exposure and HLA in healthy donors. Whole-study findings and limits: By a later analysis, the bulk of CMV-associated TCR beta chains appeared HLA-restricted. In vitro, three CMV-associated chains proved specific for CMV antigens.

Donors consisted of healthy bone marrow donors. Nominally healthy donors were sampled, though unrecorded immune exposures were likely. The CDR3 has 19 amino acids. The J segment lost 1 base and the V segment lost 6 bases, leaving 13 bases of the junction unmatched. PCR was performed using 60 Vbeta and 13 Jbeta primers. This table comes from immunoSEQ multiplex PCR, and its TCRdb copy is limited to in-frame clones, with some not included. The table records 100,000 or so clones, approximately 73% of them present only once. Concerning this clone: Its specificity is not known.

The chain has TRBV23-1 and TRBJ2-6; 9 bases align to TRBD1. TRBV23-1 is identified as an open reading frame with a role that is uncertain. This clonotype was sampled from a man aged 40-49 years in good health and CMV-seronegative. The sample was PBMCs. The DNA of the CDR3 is TGCGCCAGCAGACCTATTCATCCCGGGACAGGGTCTGGGGCCAACGTCCTGACTTTC. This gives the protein CASRPIHPGTGSGANVLTF.